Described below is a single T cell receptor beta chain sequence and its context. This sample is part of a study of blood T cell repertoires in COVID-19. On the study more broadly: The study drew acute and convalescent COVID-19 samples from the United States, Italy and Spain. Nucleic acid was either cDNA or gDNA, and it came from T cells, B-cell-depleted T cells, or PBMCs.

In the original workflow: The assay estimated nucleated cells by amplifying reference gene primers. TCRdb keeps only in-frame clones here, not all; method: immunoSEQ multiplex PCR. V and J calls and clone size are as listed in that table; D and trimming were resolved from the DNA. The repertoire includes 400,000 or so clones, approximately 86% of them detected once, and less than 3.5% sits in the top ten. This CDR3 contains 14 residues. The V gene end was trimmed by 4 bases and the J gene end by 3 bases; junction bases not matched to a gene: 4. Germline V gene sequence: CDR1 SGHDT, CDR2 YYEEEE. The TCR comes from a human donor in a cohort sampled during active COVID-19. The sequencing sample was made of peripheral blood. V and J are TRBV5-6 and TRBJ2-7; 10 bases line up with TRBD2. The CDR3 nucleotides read TGTGCCAGCAGCCTTATAGCGGGAGGCTACGAGCAGTACTTC. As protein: CASSLIAGGYEQYF.